The entry below gives a single TCR beta chain sequence along with its context. A junction end diverges from the germline sequence, so it may reflect a read error. The CDR3 has 12 amino acids. The germline gives CDR1 MDHEN, CDR2 SYDVKM. The entry originates in a study of blood T cell repertoires in COVID-19. Study background: PBMCs, B-cell-depleted T cells, or T cells provided the cDNA or gDNA that made up the material.

Under the authors' procedure: For nucleated cells, counts were estimated from reference gene primer amplification. Using immunoSEQ multiplex PCR, the repertoire was profiled, and TCRdb retains in-frame clones only, with some absent. V, J and clone size are those of that table, while D and trimming were read from the DNA. The sample gives around 170,000 clones, over 80% of which show up once; about 5.7% is in the top ten. The sequence was collected from a woman in her thirties or forties with acute or convalescent COVID-19. The sample was peripheral blood. The genes are TRBV28 and TRBJ1-2, with 8 bases lining up with TRBD1. The CDR3, as DNA: TGTGCCAGCTGGACAGGGAACTACGGCTACACCTTC. Protein sequence: CASWTGNYGYTF.